One sample yielded the 18 T cell receptor beta chains listed below, sequenced in a study of blood T cell repertoires in COVID-19. Assay: immunoSEQ multiplex PCR; the TCRdb copy retains only in-frame clones and omits some. The sample comprises around 100,000 clones, around four fifths of which are singletons, and 9% to 14% rests with the top ten. The specimen sequenced was peripheral blood. Every receptor here comes from a woman in her seventies with acute or convalescent COVID-19.

V usage is TRBV5-6 and J usage is TRBJ1-3, with a possible D match to TRBD1 (5 bases). Between the trimmed V and J ends, which lost 0 bases and 1 base, there was a span of 14 bases. CDR1 SGHDT and CDR2 YYEEEE come from the germline V gene. The CDR3 consists of 17 residues. The DNA of the CDR3 is TGTGCCAGCAGCTTGGTTACAGGATCTCCATCTGGAAACACCATATATTTT. It specifies CASSLVTGSPSGNTIYF.

The V and J genes are TRBV30 and TRBJ1-4, with D tentatively TRBD1 (6 bases). CDR1 GTSNPN and CDR2 SVGIG come from the germline V gene (reference sequence). The ends were cut back, 0 bases at V and 2 bases at J, with 10 bases in the middle. This CDR3 spans 15 amino acids. The CDR3 DNA follows: TGTGCCTGGAGTGTTGGGACACGTACTAATGAAAAACTGTTTTTT. It codes for CAWSVGTRTNEKLFF.

The CDR3 DNA is TGTGCCAGCAGCTTGGTGTCCGGACAGGGCTACAATGAGCAGTTCTTC. Its translation: CASSLVSGQGYNEQFF. V gene TRBV5-6 combines with J gene TRBJ2-1; 8 bases match TRBD1. The CDR3 loop spans 16 amino acids. Trimming removed 0 bases from V and 3 bases from J; junction bases left unmatched: 5. CDR1 and CDR2 (germline): SGHDT, YYEEEE.

The chain links TRBV5-1 to TRBJ1-3, with a tentative D call TRBD1 (6 bases). Looked up from germline, CDR1 is SGHRS and CDR2 is YFSETQ. The CDR3 runs to 14 residues. V lost 5 bases to trimming and J lost 6 bases, with 15 bases between them. The DNA for the CDR3 is TGCGCCAGCAGAAGACAGGAAAGTGAAAACACCATATATTTT. It specifies CASRRQESENTIYF. The whole variable domain, filled in from reference TRBV5-1 and TRBJ1-3, reads KAGVTQTPRYLIKTRGQQVTLSCSPISGHRSVSWYQQTPGQGLQFLFEYFSETQRNKGNFPGRFSGRQFSNSRSEMNVSTLELGDSALYLCASRRQESENTIYFGEGSWLTVV.

The V gene is TRBV28, the J gene TRBJ2-1; 15 bases are shared with TRBD2. The CDR3 totals 14 residues. With V trimmed by 3 bases and J by 14 bases, 5 bases remained unmatched. CDR1 and CDR2 (germline): MDHEN, SYDVKM. The CDR3 region has the DNA TGTGCCAGCAGTTTCCTCGGACTAGCGGGGGGGGAGTTCTTC. Translated: CASSFLGLAGGEFF. Supplemented by reference TRBV28 and TRBJ2-1, the full variable domain reads DVKVTQSSRYLVKRTGEKVFLECVQDMDHENMFWYRQDPGLGLRLIYFSYDVKMKEKGDIPEGYSVSREKKERFSLILESASTNQTSMYLCASSFLGLAGGEFFGPGTRLTVL.

The gene calls are TRBV6-1 and TRBJ1-1; TRBD1 matches 9 bases. The CDR3 consists of 16 residues. Germline values: CDR1 MNHNS, CDR2 SASEGT. V shed 1 base and J 6 bases; nucleotides not matched to a gene: 9. The CDR3 reads CASSEVDRGFKAEAFF. As DNA, the CDR3 is TGTGCCAGCAGTGAAGTTGACAGGGGGTTTAAGGCTGAAGCTTTCTTT.

The rearrangement joins TRBV9 to TRBJ2-5; D is unresolved. V shed 4 bases and J shed 4 bases, with 11 bases lying between them. This CDR3 has 13 residues. Germline loops: CDR1 SGDLS, CDR2 YYNGEE. CDR3 coding DNA: TGTGCCAGCAGCCCCGTCTCCCGAGAGACCCAGTACTTC. It encodes CASSPVSRETQYF.

The rearrangement uses TRBV3-1 (or the pseudogene TRBV3-2) and TRBJ2-4; D may be TRBD1 (5 bases). The V gene's germline CDR1 is LGHDT and CDR2 YNNKEL (reference sequence). V gave up 2 bases and J gave up 7 bases, with 18 bases separating them. This CDR3 spans 16 amino acids. In DNA, the CDR3 is TGTGCCAGCAGCCAAATGCCTGGGGCAGCCATTAACATTCAGTACTTC. Protein: CASSQMPGAAINIQYF.

As DNA, the CDR3 is TGTGCCAGTAGTATAGTGAGGACAGCGAATCCCAATTCACCCCTCCACTTT. Its protein product is CASSIVRTANPNSPLHF. The chain joins TRBV19 to TRBJ1-6, with D perhaps TRBD1 (6 bases). The CDR3 consists of 17 residues. V lost 1 base, J lost 7 bases, and 17 bases lay in between. Per the germline V gene, CDR1 is LNHDA and CDR2 is SQIVND (reference sequence).

V and J are TRBV27 and TRBJ2-2; 13 bases match TRBD2. CDR3 length: 16 residues. V shed 8 bases and J 0 bases; nucleotides not matched to a gene: 3. Germline V gene lookup returns CDR1 MNHEY and CDR2 SMNVEV (reference sequence). CDR3 loop: CASRTSGGSNTGELFF. The CDR3 bases are TGTGCCAGCCGGACTAGCGGGGGATCGAACACCGGGGAGCTGTTTTTT.

This chain joins TRBV7-9 and TRBJ1-4; D is possibly TRBD1 (6 bases). The CDR3 totals 16 residues. Trimming stripped 5 bases from V and 8 bases from J, with 21 bases between. CDR1 and CDR2 (germline): SEHNR, FQNEAQ (reference sequence). The CDR3 here is CASSISNQGKGEKLFF. In DNA, the CDR3 is TGTGCCAGCAGCATTTCCAACCAGGGGAAAGGGGAAAAACTGTTTTTT.

The CDR3, as DNA: TGTGCCAGCAGCTTACGGCAGGGGGCGGAAAAACTGTTTTTT. Its translation: CASSLRQGAEKLFF. This chain uses TRBV5-6 with TRBJ1-4; 8 nucleotides line up with TRBD1. Germline-derived CDR1 and CDR2 are SGHDT and YYEEEE. V shed 2 bases, J shed 8 bases, and the junction held 5 bases outside the gene matches. This CDR3 has 14 residues. The complete variable domain, with remaining parts taken from reference TRBV5-6 and TRBJ1-4, reads DAGVTQSPTHLIKTRGQQVTLRCSPKSGHDTVSWYQQALGQGPQFIFQYYEEEERQRGNFPDRFSGHQFPNYSSELNVNALLLGDSALYLCASSLRQGAEKLFFGSGTQLSVL.

The rearrangement links TRBV14 to TRBJ1-2; tentatively, D is TRBD1 (6 bases). This CDR3 is 16 amino acids long. In germline, CDR1 is SGHDN, CDR2 FVKESK. V shed 0 bases and J shed 4 bases, with 15 bases lying between them. The DNA for the CDR3 is TGTGCCAGCAGCCAAGATGCCCAGGGGTTTGGCTATGGCTACACCTTC. As protein: CASSQDAQGFGYGYTF.

This clone has at least ten counts. CDR3 amino acids: CASSYGEINQPQHF. The CDR3 DNA sequence: TGTGCCAGCAGTTACGGGGAGATCAATCAGCCCCAGCATTTT. The chain links TRBV6-6 to TRBJ1-5; D gene unclear. This CDR3 comprises 14 residues. The V gene lost 2 bases and the J gene lost 3 bases, with 8 bases spanning the gap. CDR1 is MNHNY and CDR2 is SVGAGI in the germline V gene (reference sequence).

This clone has a single count. At one end the junction does not follow the germline gene, possibly because of a read error. V usage is TRBV3-1 (or the pseudogene TRBV3-2) and J usage is TRBJ2-3, with D possibly being TRBD2 (6 bases). The CDR3 length is 10 residues. Germline V gives CDR1 LGHDT, CDR2 YNNKEL (reference sequence). The CDR3 loop reads CATWSGTLNF. The CDR3 DNA sequence: TGTGCCACCTGGTCCGGGACTCTGAATTTT.

For the CDR3, the DNA is TGTGCCAGCAGCCTTACAGGGTTGAATGAGCAGTTCTTC. It encodes CASSLTGLNEQFF. This chain joins TRBV5-8 and TRBJ2-1; possibly TRBD1 for D (6 bases). Germline V gene sequence: CDR1 SGHTS, CDR2 YDEGEE. This CDR3 comprises 13 residues. Trimming removed 4 bases from V and 7 bases from J, with 12 bases in between.

The chain uses TRBV29-1 and TRBJ1-1; the match to TRBD1 covers 8 bases. This CDR3 comprises 13 residues. Germline lookup yields CDR1 SQVTM and CDR2 ANQGSEA. The J segment lost 0 bases and the V segment lost 8 bases, leaving 5 bases of the junction unmatched. CDR3 protein: CSTQGAVNTEAFF. For the CDR3, the DNA is TGCAGCACCCAGGGGGCTGTGAACACTGAAGCTTTCTTT.

V is TRBV14 and J is TRBJ1-6, with 10 bases lining up with TRBD1. V lost 4 bases and J lost 2; bases outside the gene matches: 5. The CDR3 extends over 17 amino acids. The germline gives CDR1 SGHDN, CDR2 FVKESK. The CDR3 loop is CASSPGQGYAYNSPLHF. As DNA, the CDR3 is TGTGCCAGCAGCCCGGGACAGGGGTACGCCTATAATTCACCCCTCCACTTT.